Below are 11 T cell receptor beta chains sequenced from a single sample in a study of T cell responses to AZD1222 COVID-19 vaccine. TCRdb keeps only in-frame clones here, not all; method: immunoSEQ multiplex PCR. Counted here are some 86,000 clones, about 90% occurring once; the ten biggest clones make up roughly 4.9%. The sample in question was peripheral blood, obtained on day 0 of AZD1222 vaccination. Source of these receptors: an adult in good health.

CDR3 sequence reads: CASIPWWGYEQYF. CDR3 nucleotides: TGTGCCAGCATCCCTTGGTGGGGTTACGAGCAGTACTTC. The J gene is TRBJ2-7, the V gene TRBV5-5; D is uncertain. Germline V gene sequence: CDR1 SGHKS, CDR2 YYEKEE (reference sequence). Trimming cost V 6 bases and J 4 bases, with 14 bases left between them. The CDR3 extends over 13 amino acids.

The chain is built from TRBV24-1 and TRBJ2-7; 8 positions match TRBD1. The germline gives CDR1 KGHDR, CDR2 SFDVKD. With 5 bases clipped from V and 4 bases from J, the junction kept 12 bases outside the gene matches. The CDR3 sequence is 16 residues long. The CDR3 spells CATSGHRGEDYYEQYF. The CDR3 coding sequence is TGTGCCACCAGTGGTCACAGGGGGGAAGACTATTACGAGCAGTACTTC.

Here the CDR3 reads CASSFTGGETQYF. The CDR3 DNA sequence: TGTGCCAGCAGCTTCACAGGGGGGGAGACCCAGTACTTC. The chain is built from TRBV11-3 and TRBJ2-5, with 8 bases fitting TRBD1. The germline V gene encodes CDR1 SGHNT and CDR2 YENEEA. CDR3 length equals 13 residues. J gave up 5 bases and V 3 bases, and 2 bases lay outside the gene matches. Full variable domain (rest looked up from reference TRBV11-3 and TRBJ2-5): EAGVVQSPRYKIIEKKQPVAFWCNPISGHNTLYWYLQNLGQGPELLIRYENEEAVDDSQLPKDRFSAERLKGVDSTLKIQPAELGDSAVYLCASSFTGGETQYFGPGTRLLVL.

The chain joins TRBV28 to TRBJ1-2; D is undetermined. V was clipped by 4 bases and J by 2 bases, with 11 bases between them. The CDR3 loop spans 14 amino acids. CDR1 and CDR2 from the germline V gene are MDHEN and SYDVKM. The CDR3 is CASSSTVSNYGYTF. The CDR3, as DNA: TGTGCCAGCAGTTCTACAGTCTCCAACTATGGCTACACCTTC.

This chain joins TRBV27 and TRBJ1-6, with TRBD1 matching 8 bases. The germline V gene encodes CDR1 MNHEY and CDR2 SMNVEV (reference sequence). CDR3 length: 16 residues. V dropped 2 bases and J dropped 7; count of bases not matched to a gene: 7. The CDR3 sequence is CASSLVDRGVNSPLHF. The CDR3 nucleotides read TGTGCCAGCAGTTTAGTCGACAGGGGCGTCAATTCACCCCTCCACTTT.

The chain is built from TRBV5-1 and TRBJ2-2; D may be TRBD2 (5 bases). The CDR3 runs to 16 residues. Germline CDR1 reads SGHRS; CDR2 reads YFSETQ. V lost 1 base and J 5 bases, leaving 15 bases between the germline ends. Here the CDR3 DNA reads TGCGCCAGCAGCTTGAGGACGTCCGGGGATACCGGGGAGCTGTTTTTT. Its translation: CASSLRTSGDTGELFF.

The rearrangement links TRBV6-1 to TRBJ1-5; perhaps TRBD1 as D (6 bases). Trimming pared 4 bases from V and 2 bases from J, leaving 15 bases between. The CDR3 has 16 amino acids. Per the germline V gene, CDR1 is MNHNS and CDR2 is SASEGT. The CDR3 DNA reads TGTGCCAGCAGTGGCAATCAGGGGCTGGGCAATCAGCCCCAGCATTTT. Translation gives CASSGNQGLGNQPQHF.

V is TRBV9 and J is TRBJ1-2, with D possibly matching TRBD1 (6 bases). Germline CDR1 is SGDLS and CDR2 is YYNGEE. The V end was cut by 7 bases, the J end by 1 base, with 17 bases between. The CDR3 runs 15 residues. The CDR3 loop is CASGAAARGNYGYTF. The CDR3 region has the DNA TGTGCCAGCGGGGCGGCGGCCAGGGGTAACTATGGCTACACCTTC. Full variable domain (missing parts from reference TRBV9 and TRBJ1-2): DSGVTQTPKHLITATGQRVTLRCSPRSGDLSVYWYQQSLDQGLQFLIQYYNGEERAKGNILERFSAQQFPDLHSELNLSSLELGDSALYFCASGAAARGNYGYTFGSGTRLTVV.

The chain combines TRBV18 with TRBJ1-1; 7 bases map to TRBD1. V was pared by 4 bases and J by 5 bases, with 10 bases of the junction left unmatched. The germline gives CDR1 KGHSH, CDR2 LQKENI. The CDR3 loop spans 15 amino acids. CDR3 residues: CASSLQGGGKTEAFF. In DNA form, the CDR3 reads TGTGCCAGCTCACTCCAGGGGGGCGGAAAGACTGAAGCTTTCTTT.

CDR3 loop: CATTRSGEQYF. Here the CDR3 DNA reads TGTGCCACCACCCGAAGCGGCGAGCAGTACTTC. The rearrangement links TRBV6-5 to TRBJ2-7, with a tentative D call TRBD2 (5 bases). Between the trimmed V and J ends, which lost 10 bases and 6 bases, there was a span of 13 bases. CDR3 length: 11 residues. Germline V gives CDR1 MNHEY, CDR2 SVGAGI.

The chain employs TRBV28 and TRBJ2-7, with D possibly TRBD2 on 6 matching bases. CDR3 length: 15 amino acids. Germline V gene sequence: CDR1 MDHEN, CDR2 SYDVKM. The germline V and J ends were trimmed by 5 bases and 3 bases, with 17 bases remaining between them. CDR3 in amino acids: CASSPGARTIYEQYF. The CDR3 region has the DNA TGTGCCAGCAGTCCGGGAGCCCGAACGATCTACGAGCAGTACTTC.